The 20 T cell receptor beta chains given below trace back to one sample, sequenced in a study of T cell responses to AZD1222 COVID-19 vaccine. The method was immunoSEQ multiplex PCR; TCRdb's version includes in-frame clones alone and lacks a portion of them. This sample carries 150,000 to 200,000 clones, 90% to 95% of them seen once, and the ten largest clones take under 1.2%. Sample: peripheral blood, taken 28 days after the second AZD1222 dose. These receptors were collected from an adult who received the AZD1222 COVID-19 vaccine.

The V and J genes are TRBV14 and TRBJ2-7, with 9 bases aligning to TRBD1. CDR1 and CDR2 (germline): SGHDN, FVKESK. The CDR3 is 15 amino acids. Germline trimming cut 4 bases from V and 7 bases from J; bases unmatched to any gene: 11. The CDR3 nucleotides are TGTGCCAGCAGCCCCCATGTGGGACAGGGTTATGAGCAGTACTTC. Its protein is CASSPHVGQGYEQYF.

The V gene is TRBV6-5, the J gene TRBJ1-5; tentatively, D is TRBD1 (6 bases). The CDR3 has 14 amino acids. Germline V gives CDR1 MNHEY, CDR2 SVGAGI. Trimming stripped 5 bases from V and 7 bases from J, with 15 bases between. CDR3 nucleotides: TGTGCCAGCAGTCCAGGACAGCAGGTACAGCCCCAGCATTTT. It is translated as CASSPGQQVQPQHF.

J is TRBJ1-1 and V is TRBV6-1; D remains unclear. Germline CDR1 is MNHNS and CDR2 is SASEGT. The V gene lost 1 base and the J gene lost 4 bases, with 7 bases spanning the gap. The CDR3 length is 13 residues. CDR3 amino acids: CASSEGVSTEAFF. The CDR3 DNA is TGTGCCAGCAGTGAAGGGGTAAGCACTGAAGCTTTCTTT.

The gene calls are TRBV9 and TRBJ2-3, with D unresolved. Germline V gene sequence: CDR1 SGDLS, CDR2 YYNGEE. V shed 3 bases and J shed 0 bases, with 14 bases lying between them. The length of the CDR3 is 16 residues. In DNA, the CDR3 is TGTGCCAGCAGCGGAGGCCCCGGACCAAGCACAGATACGCAGTATTTT. Amino acids: CASSGGPGPSTDTQYF.

V gene TRBV29-1 combines with J gene TRBJ2-6, with D perhaps being TRBD1 or TRBD2 (5 bases each). This CDR3 comprises 14 residues. Per germline, CDR1 SQVTM and CDR2 ANQGSEA. The ends were cut back, 2 bases at V and 2 bases at J, with 7 bases in the middle. In DNA form, the CDR3 reads TGCAGCGTTGAAAGGGGAGCTGGGGCCAACGTCCTGACTTTC. Amino acid sequence: CSVERGAGANVLTF. Together with reference TRBV29-1 and TRBJ2-6, the CDR3 gives the full variable domain: SAVISQKPSRDICQRGTSLTIQCQVDSQVTMMFWYRQQPGQSLTLIATANQGSEATYESGFVIDKFPISRPNLTFSTLTVSNMSPEDSSIYLCSVERGAGANVLTFGAGSRLTVL.

The V gene is TRBV19, the J gene TRBJ1-4; D is uncertain. V lost 3 bases and J 6 bases, leaving 11 bases between the germline ends. CDR1 LNHDA and CDR2 SQIVND come from the germline V gene (reference sequence). The CDR3 loop spans 14 amino acids. CDR3 bases: TGTGCCAGTAGTATTCAGGTGGGGTATGAAAAACTGTTTTTT. Translated, it gives CASSIQVGYEKLFF.

The rearrangement uses TRBV21-1 and TRBJ1-4; the table assigns TRBD1, which was not confirmed against the DNA. TRBV21-1 is shown as a pseudogene. The CDR3 is 17 residues long. Written as DNA, the CDR3 is TGTGCCAGCAGCAGGGGGGCCCTACAGGGGACGGGTGAAAAACTGTTTTTT. Protein sequence: CASSRGALQGTGEKLFF.

The CDR3 DNA reads as TGTGCCAGCAGCTTTCCACTTTTGACGGAGCAGTTCTTC. This gives the protein CASSFPLLTEQFF. The rearrangement links TRBV5-6 to TRBJ2-1; D remains ambiguous. The germline gives CDR1 SGHDT, CDR2 YYEEEE. Trimming left V 2 bases short and J 10 bases short, with 13 bases between. The CDR3 loop spans 13 amino acids.

J is TRBJ2-2 and V is TRBV4-2; the D is unclear. This CDR3 region has 14 residues. Germline CDR1 LGHNA, CDR2 YNFKEQ. The V end was cut by 0 bases, the J end by 15 bases, with 17 bases between. In DNA form, the CDR3 reads TGTGCCAGCAGCCAAGATCCGTTCCTCAGTGGGATGTTTTTT. It is translated as CASSQDPFLSGMFF.

V gene TRBV6-5 combines with J gene TRBJ1-1; no definite D call. The germline V and J ends were trimmed by 7 bases and 2 bases, with 8 bases remaining between them. This CDR3 is 12 amino acids long. The germline gives CDR1 MNHEY, CDR2 SVGAGI. CDR3 sequence reads: CASKEGNTEAFF. The CDR3 coding sequence is TGTGCCAGCAAGGAGGGAAACACTGAAGCTTTCTTT.

V and J are TRBV19 and TRBJ1-3; D might be TRBD1 (5 bases). The V gene lost 3 bases and the J gene lost 5 bases, with 11 bases spanning the gap. This CDR3 region has 14 residues. Germline CDR1 and CDR2: LNHDA and SQIVND (reference sequence). In DNA form, the CDR3 reads TGTGCCAGTAGTATGCGGCAGGGAAGAAACACCATATATTTT. It yields the protein CASSMRQGRNTIYF.

The chain carries TRBV7-8 and TRBJ1-5; D is possibly TRBD1 (6 bases). CDR3 size: 14 residues. The V end was cut by 5 bases, the J end by 4 bases, with 12 bases between. Germline V gene sequence: CDR1 SGHVS, CDR2 FQNEAQ. CDR3 protein: CASSQGTDNQPQHF. The CDR3 DNA reads as TGTGCCAGCAGCCAGGGGACGGATAATCAGCCCCAGCATTTT.

The chain links TRBV18 to TRBJ1-1, with D unresolved. CDR3 length: 15 amino acids. The germline V and J ends were trimmed by 2 bases and 5 bases, with 15 bases remaining between them. Germline V gives CDR1 KGHSH, CDR2 LQKENI. CDR3 in amino acids: CASSPDRGYGTEAFF. For the CDR3, the DNA is TGTGCCAGCTCACCAGACCGTGGTTACGGGACTGAAGCTTTCTTT. The full variable domain, completed using reference TRBV18 and TRBJ1-1, is NAGVMQNPRHLVRRRGQEARLRCSPMKGHSHVYWYRQLPEEGLKFMVYLQKENIIDESGMPKERFSAEFPKEGPSILRIQQVVRGDSAAYFCASSPDRGYGTEAFFGQGTRLTVV.

In this sample, this clone turned up once. The chain recombines TRBV18 with TRBJ1-2; D not certain. The CDR3 covers 15 residues. Germline loops: CDR1 KGHSH, CDR2 LQKENI. V was pared by 3 bases and J by 3 bases, with 14 bases between. The CDR3 nucleotides read TGTGCCAGCTCACCGTCGGGAGGCGGGGACTATGGCTACACCTTC. Protein: CASSPSGGGDYGYTF.

This rearrangement joins TRBV5-1 to TRBJ2-7; 9 bases fit TRBD2. The CDR3 has 15 residues. The ends lost 0 bases at V and 2 bases at J; junction bases unmatched: 3. CDR1 is SGHRS, CDR2 YFSETQ, per germline. CDR3 coding DNA: TGCGCCAGCAGCTTGGAAGGGACTAGCACCTACGAGCAGTACTTC. Protein: CASSLEGTSTYEQYF. Together with reference TRBV5-1 and TRBJ2-7, the CDR3 gives the full variable domain: KAGVTQTPRYLIKTRGQQVTLSCSPISGHRSVSWYQQTPGQGLQFLFEYFSETQRNKGNFPGRFSGRQFSNSRSEMNVSTLELGDSALYLCASSLEGTSTYEQYFGPGTRLTVT.

This clone was seen more than once but under ten times. The V call is TRBV9, the J call TRBJ1-2, with 10 positions matching TRBD1. The CDR3 totals 16 residues. Trimming took 3 bases from V and 7 from J; bases not matched to a gene: 12. Germline V lookup: CDR1 SGDLS, CDR2 YYNGEE. The CDR3 DNA reads as TGTGCCAGCAGCGCCCCGGGACAGGGGAGTATCGCTGGCTACACCTTC. Residues: CASSAPGQGSIAGYTF. The full variable domain, in which reference TRBV9 and TRBJ1-2 provide the parts outside the CDR3, is DSGVTQTPKHLITATGQRVTLRCSPRSGDLSVYWYQQSLDQGLQFLIQYYNGEERAKGNILERFSAQQFPDLHSELNLSSLELGDSALYFCASSAPGQGSIAGYTFGSGTRLTVV.

The chain couples TRBV11-2 to TRBJ1-1, with unresolved D. The V and J ends lost 4 bases and 1 base respectively, with 19 bases between them. This CDR3 has 17 residues. Germline V gene data show CDR1 as SGHAT and CDR2 as FQNNGV. The chain's CDR3 is CASSSLLGGRENTEAFF. The CDR3 coding sequence is TGTGCCAGCAGCTCCTTGTTGGGCGGGCGCGAGAACACTGAAGCTTTCTTT.

The chain uses TRBV5-1 and TRBJ2-3; TRBD1 aligns across 9 bases. In germline, CDR1 is SGHRS, CDR2 YFSETQ. Trimming at V came to 4 bases and at J to 6 bases, leaving 9 bases not matched to a gene. The CDR3 consists of 15 residues. This CDR3 is CASSPGTGRSDTQYF. In DNA form, the CDR3 reads TGCGCCAGCAGCCCCGGGACAGGGAGGTCCGATACGCAGTATTTT.

This clone was found a few times. The CDR3 sequence is CASSYRTHNSPLHF. CDR3 DNA sequence: TGTGCCAGCAGTTATCGGACCCATAATTCACCCCTCCACTTT. The rearrangement joins TRBV6-5 to TRBJ1-6; D gene unclear. CDR1 is MNHEY, CDR2 SVGAGI, per germline. The CDR3 length is 14 residues. V gave up 3 bases and J gave up 5 bases, with 8 bases separating them.

This clone was detected only a few times. J is TRBJ1-6 and V is TRBV5-1, with D perhaps TRBD1 (5 bases). CDR3 length equals 14 residues. Deletions cut 4 bases from V and 7 bases from J, with 12 bases between. Germline V lookup: CDR1 SGHRS, CDR2 YFSETQ. The CDR3 nucleotides are TGCGCCAGCAGCGACCGGGACGGGAATTCACCCCTCCACTTT. It encodes CASSDRDGNSPLHF.